The 16 T cell receptor beta chains below come from one sample, sequenced in a study of blood T cell repertoires in COVID-19. Data came from immunoSEQ multiplex PCR; TCRdb stores just in-frame clones and leaves some out. The sample contains about 200,000 clones, 85% of which appear only once. The sequenced sample was peripheral blood. Receptors were obtained from a woman aged 80 or over with acute or convalescent COVID-19.

This chain joins TRBV18 and TRBJ1-6; no definite D call. From germline, CDR1 is KGHSH and CDR2 LQKENI. This CDR3 is 13 amino acids long. The V gene lost 6 bases and the J gene lost 6 bases, with 9 bases spanning the gap. The CDR3 loop is CASSLAGNSPLHF. As DNA, the CDR3 is TGTGCCAGCTCGCTTGCGGGTAATTCACCCCTCCACTTT.

The chain joins TRBV9 to TRBJ2-5; 7 bases agree with TRBD1. J gave up 4 bases and V 2 bases, and 5 bases lay outside the gene matches. The CDR3 is made up of 14 amino acids. The V gene's germline CDR1 is SGDLS and CDR2 YYNGEE. CDR3 in DNA: TGTGCCAGCAGCGTGGGCAAGGGGGCAGAGACCCAGTACTTC. This gives the protein CASSVGKGAETQYF.

V and J are TRBV11-2 and TRBJ2-7; 11 bases fit TRBD2. Per the germline V gene, CDR1 is SGHAT and CDR2 is FQNNGV. The V segment lost 0 bases and the J segment 4 bases; nucleotides outside the gene matches: 2. The CDR3 has 15 amino acids. CDR3 sequence reads: CASSLETSGSYEQYF. CDR3 nucleotides: TGTGCCAGCAGCTTAGAAACTAGCGGGAGTTACGAGCAGTACTTC.

V and J are TRBV7-9 and TRBJ1-1; D is uncertain. The CDR3 has 15 amino acids. Germline-derived CDR1 and CDR2 are SEHNR and FQNEAQ (reference sequence). V lost 4 bases and J 3 bases, leaving 15 bases between the germline ends. This CDR3 reads CASSSSGEWDTEAFF. DNA for the CDR3: TGTGCCAGCAGCTCATCCGGGGAGTGGGACACTGAAGCTTTCTTT.

The V gene is TRBV2, the J gene TRBJ2-7, with 11 bases that match TRBD2. J gave up 7 bases and V 6 bases, and 17 bases lay outside the gene matches. CDR1 is SNHLY, CDR2 FYNNEI, per germline. The CDR3 length is 17 residues. This chain's CDR3 is CASSGTFIAGGTGEQYF. The CDR3, as DNA: TGTGCCAGCAGCGGTACCTTCATAGCGGGAGGGACTGGAGAGCAGTACTTC.

This chain connects TRBV27 to TRBJ1-6; perhaps TRBD1 as D (5 bases). The germline V and J ends were trimmed by 1 base and 6 bases, with 10 bases remaining between them. Germline V CDR1 and CDR2: MNHEY, SMNVEV (reference sequence). The CDR3 covers 15 residues. The CDR3 sequence: CASSLWAGINSPLHF. CDR3 bases: TGTGCCAGCAGTTTATGGGCAGGGATTAATTCACCCCTCCACTTT.

This clone was recorded once. The junction does not match germline at one end; this may be a read error. V usage is TRBV12-3 or TRBV12-4 and J usage is TRBJ2-3; D perhaps matches TRBD2 (6 bases). The length of the CDR3 is 11 residues. CDR3 in DNA: TGCGCTGCGGGACCCTCGGATACGCAGTATTTT. Translation: CAAGPSDTQYF.

The chain employs TRBV15 and TRBJ1-2; no firm D call. The V end lost 3 bases, the J end lost 4 bases, and 15 bases lay between the germline ends. The length of the CDR3 is 15 residues. CDR1 is LNHNV, CDR2 YYDKDF, per germline (reference sequence). CDR3 nucleotide sequence: TGTGCCACCAGCAGCCCACAGACCGCCTTCTATGGCTACACCTTC. Amino acid sequence: CATSSPQTAFYGYTF.

The CDR3 loop is CASNIQGAGEQFF. CDR3 bases: TGTGCCAGCAATATACAGGGGGCAGGTGAGCAGTTCTTC. V gene TRBV12-3 or TRBV12-4 combines with J gene TRBJ2-1; 9 bases map to TRBD1. The CDR3 spans 13 residues. With V trimmed by 7 bases and J by 9 bases, 7 bases remained unmatched.

V is TRBV6-5 and J is TRBJ2-7; D might be TRBD1 (5 bases). V was shortened by 0 bases and J by 2 bases, with 8 bases between the two germline ends. The CDR3 spans 14 residues. The V gene's germline CDR1 is MNHEY and CDR2 SVGAGI. The CDR3 DNA sequence: TGTGCCAGCAGTTACTCGTCAGGGACCTACGAGCAGTACTTC. This sequence encodes CASSYSSGTYEQYF.

This chain joins TRBV25-1 and TRBJ2-1; 9 bases are shared with TRBD1. V lost 8 bases to trimming and J lost 2 bases; unmatched junction nucleotides: 13. CDR1 and CDR2 (germline): MGHDK, SYGVNS. This CDR3 is 17 amino acids long. CDR3 amino acids: CASSASTGTGPYNEQFF. In nucleotides, the CDR3 is TGTGCCAGCTCCGCCTCGACCGGGACAGGGCCCTACAATGAGCAGTTCTTC.

The sample holds one count of this clone. This chain joins TRBV3-1 (or the pseudogene TRBV3-2) and TRBJ2-7; D perhaps matches TRBD1 (5 bases). V was shortened by 1 base and J by 0 bases, with 10 bases between the two germline ends. In germline, CDR1 is LGHDT, CDR2 YNNKEL (reference sequence). This CDR3 has 15 residues. The CDR3 protein is CASSQGPRASYEQYF. DNA of the CDR3: TGTGCCAGCAGCCAAGGACCCAGGGCCTCCTACGAGCAGTACTTC.

This clone has a single count. The genes are TRBV4-3 and TRBJ2-5; 12 nucleotides line up with TRBD1. The germline CDR1 and CDR2 sequences are LGHNA and YSLEER. This CDR3 contains 16 residues. With V trimmed by 1 base and J by 4 bases, 4 bases remained unmatched. CDR3 bases: TGCGCCAGCAGCCAAGCATGGGACAGGGGGCGAGAGACCCAGTACTTC. Translation gives CASSQAWDRGRETQYF.

The chain's CDR3 is CASSLQSTGYEQYF. The CDR3 DNA reads TGTGCCAGTAGTCTCCAATCGACAGGGTACGAGCAGTACTTC. The V and J genes are TRBV19 and TRBJ2-7, with 7 bases fitting TRBD1. The CDR3 runs 14 residues. Trimming removed 5 bases from V and 4 bases from J; junction bases left unmatched: 8. Germline CDR1 is LNHDA and CDR2 is SQIVND (reference sequence).

Worth noting for this clone: An end of the junction does not agree with germline; a read error may underlie this. This same CDR3 is encoded by further DNA sequences in the sample. This rearrangement joins TRBV6-5 to TRBJ1-5; no clear D gene. The CDR3 runs to 13 residues. CDR1 and CDR2 from the germline V gene are MNHEY and SVGAGI. The CDR3 sequence is CASSYRVAGAQHF. The CDR3 nucleotides read TGTGCCAGCAGTTACAGGGTTGCGGGAGCCCAACATTTT.

As concerns this clone: Since the CDR3 does not end with the conserved phenylalanine or tryptophan, this likely comes from a read error. The limits of the CDR3 on the DNA are not certain, so only TCRdb's listed CDR3 is given. The chain joins TRBV12-3 or TRBV12-4 to TRBJ1-3; the DNA was not compared with TRBD1, the D call given in the table. Termini included, the CDR3 measures 13 amino acids. This CDR3 reads CASSSFHQGTRLY.